Each of the 25 T cell receptor beta chains below was sequenced from the same sample in a study of T-cell reconstitution after alpha-beta-depleted transplantation in children. Preparing the TCRbeta library involved the use of unique molecular identifiers. Via MiXCR, TCRdb re-called the PCR reads, giving one row per CDR3 protein. Among over 85,000 distinct CDR3 sequences listed, about 8% were seen once. Sequences were derived from PBMCs, sampled before TCRalphabeta/CD19-depleted stem cell transplant. These receptors all come from a boy aged 2 to 10 with acute lymphoblastic leukemia, due to receive a stem cell transplant.

This clonotype has only a few counts. V is TRBV4-1 and J is TRBJ2-4; D uncertain. This CDR3 spans 14 amino acids. Germline V gene sequence: CDR1 MGHRA, CDR2 YSYEKL. With 0 bases removed from V and 8 bases from J, the gap between germline ends came to 11 bases. Written as DNA, the CDR3 is TGCGCCAGCAGCCAAGATTCCGCCATGGACATTCAGTACTTC. It codes for CASSQDSAMDIQYF.

The chain links TRBV7-9 to TRBJ2-5, with D possibly matching TRBD2 (7 bases). Germline values: CDR1 SEHNR, CDR2 FQNEAQ (reference sequence). The V end lost 2 bases, the J end lost 4 bases, and 11 bases lay between the germline ends. CDR3 size: 14 residues. The CDR3 DNA is TGTGCCAGCAGCTTACGGGGGGCGGCAGAGACCCAGTACTTC. Amino acid sequence: CASSLRGAAETQYF.

This clonotype was detected ten times or more. This sequence joins TRBV27 and TRBJ2-1; tentatively, D is TRBD1 or TRBD2 (6 bases each). The V and J ends lost 5 bases and 5 bases respectively, with 13 bases between them. The CDR3 is 14 amino acids. Germline loops: CDR1 MNHEY, CDR2 SMNVEV (reference sequence). The CDR3 DNA reads TGTGCCAGCAGTACTCAGGGGAGGAACAATGAGCAGTTCTTC. It translates to CASSTQGRNNEQFF.

The table lists this clonotype with many counts. This chain joins TRBV20-1 and TRBJ2-1, with 11 positions matching TRBD1. J gave up 6 bases and V 4 bases, and 5 bases lay outside the gene matches. The CDR3 extends over 14 amino acids. CDR1 and CDR2 (germline): DFQATT, SNEGSKA (reference sequence). CDR3 in amino acids: CSATPGTGGNEQFF. CDR3 in DNA: TGCAGTGCTACCCCCGGGACAGGGGGCAATGAGCAGTTCTTC.

About this clonotype: The conserved phenylalanine or tryptophan is not found at the CDR3 terminus, so this likely reflects a read error. This CDR3 is CASSFGQGGNEQYC. CDR3 nucleotide sequence: TGTGCCAGCAGCTTCGGGCAGGGGGGTAACGAGCAGTACTGC. The chain couples TRBV13 to TRBJ2-7, with D tentatively TRBD1 (7 bases). Germline V CDR1 and CDR2: PRHDT, FYEKMQ (reference sequence). There are 14 residues in the CDR3. V lost 3 bases and J 5 bases, leaving 14 bases between the germline ends.

There are a few counts of this clonotype. The CDR3: CASRLTRFPSSNQPQHF. The CDR3 DNA is TGTGCCAGCAGGCTGACACGCTTCCCATCTAGCAATCAGCCCCAGCATTTT. The rearrangement links TRBV7-8 to TRBJ1-5; D not resolved. Trimming took 6 bases from V and 0 from J, leaving 18 bases between them. The length of the CDR3 is 17 residues. Germline V CDR1 and CDR2: SGHVS, FQNEAQ.

This clonotype was picked up many times. The gene calls are TRBV4-2 and TRBJ1-1; the D is unclear. The CDR3 has 12 amino acids. Looked up from germline, CDR1 is LGHNA and CDR2 is YNFKEQ. The V gene lost 4 bases and the J gene lost 1 base, with 4 bases spanning the gap. The CDR3 spells CASSPENTEAFF. CDR3 nucleotide sequence: TGTGCCAGCAGCCCCGAGAACACTGAAGCTTTCTTT.

This clonotype was counted between two and nine times. The rearrangement uses TRBV24-1 and TRBJ2-1; weak D call: TRBD1 (6 bases). With 2 bases removed from V and 2 bases from J, the gap between germline ends came to 9 bases. The CDR3 runs 15 residues. CDR1 and CDR2 (germline): KGHDR, SFDVKD. CDR3 in amino acids: CATSDSGTPYNEQFF. As DNA, the CDR3 is TGTGCCACCAGTGATTCGGGGACACCCTACAATGAGCAGTTCTTC.

This clonotype was seen at least ten times. The chain employs TRBV7-9 and TRBJ1-1, with D possibly matching TRBD1 (5 bases). The CDR3 loop spans 15 amino acids. The germline V gene has CDR1 SEHNR and CDR2 FQNEAQ (reference sequence). V lost 6 bases, J lost 4 bases, and 18 bases lay in between. CDR3 nucleotides: TGTGCCAGCAGGGACCCCGGGACCGCTATCACTGAAGCTTTCTTT. The encoded protein is CASRDPGTAITEAFF.

In its sample, this clonotype was seen many times. The V call is TRBV15, the J call TRBJ2-6, with a weak D call TRBD1 (5 bases). CDR3 length: 16 amino acids. Per germline, CDR1 LNHNV and CDR2 YYDKDF (reference sequence). Trimming took 0 bases from V and 1 from J, leaving 7 bases between them. CDR3 bases: TGTGCCACCAGCAGAGATCAGGGTTCTGGGGCCAACGTCCTGACTTTC. Translating gives CATSRDQGSGANVLTF.

This clonotype was seen only a few times. This chain uses TRBV11-2 with TRBJ1-3, with D perhaps TRBD1 (5 bases). The germline V gene has CDR1 SGHAT and CDR2 FQNNGV. This CDR3 is built from 13 residues. The V end lost 5 bases, the J end lost 5 bases, and 10 bases lay between the germline ends. The DNA of the CDR3 is TGTGCCAGCAGCGGTCCGGACAGAAACACCATATATTTT. Protein sequence: CASSGPDRNTIYF.

The table lists this clonotype with a few counts. J is TRBJ1-4 and V is TRBV7-9, with D possibly TRBD1 on 6 matching bases. V lost 1 base to trimming and J lost 8 bases, with 20 bases between them. Germline CDR1 and CDR2: SEHNR and FQNEAQ (reference sequence). This CDR3 has 17 amino acids. This CDR3 reads CASSLGIGGAPEEKLFF. Here the CDR3 DNA reads TGTGCCAGCAGCTTAGGGATCGGGGGGGCTCCGGAGGAAAAACTGTTTTTT. The whole variable domain, remainder taken from reference TRBV7-9 and TRBJ1-4, is DTGVSQNPRHKITKRGQNVTFRCDPISEHNRLYWYRQTLGQGPEFLTYFQNEAQLEKSRLLSDRFSAERPKGSFSTLEIQRTEQGDSAMYLCASSLGIGGAPEEKLFFGSGTQLSVL.

This clonotype was recorded many times. The gene calls are TRBV12-3 or TRBV12-4 and TRBJ1-1; 7 nucleotides line up with TRBD1. There are 15 residues in the CDR3. The ends lost 4 bases at V and 2 bases at J; junction bases unmatched: 7. Here the CDR3 DNA reads TGTGCCAGCAGTTCGGGACAGCAAGCCAACACTGAAGCTTTCTTT. Its translation is CASSSGQQANTEAFF.

This clonotype appeared a few times. This chain connects TRBV6-2 or TRBV6-3 to TRBJ2-5, with TRBD1 matching 9 bases. The ends lost 9 bases at V and 5 bases at J; junction bases unmatched: 10. Germline values: CDR1 MNHEY, CDR2 SVGEGT. This CDR3 comprises 14 residues. CDR3 sequence reads: CASRTGDLQETQYF. The CDR3 bases are TGTGCCAGTCGGACAGGGGATCTTCAGGAGACCCAGTACTTC.

This chain joins TRBV6-2 or TRBV6-3 and TRBJ1-2; D is uncertain. The V end was cut by 2 bases, the J end by 5 bases, with 3 bases between. The germline V gene encodes CDR1 MNHEY and CDR2 SVGEGT. This CDR3 spans 11 amino acids. This CDR3 reads CASSYGYGYTF. In DNA, the CDR3 is TGTGCCAGCAGTTACGGGTATGGCTACACCTTC.

This clonotype occurred a few times. The chain uses TRBV7-2 and TRBJ2-3; D ambiguous. In germline, CDR1 is SGHTA, CDR2 FQGNSA. Between the trimmed V and J ends, which lost 5 bases and 5 bases, there was a span of 14 bases. The length of the CDR3 is 14 residues. The CDR3 DNA reads as TGTGCCAGCAGCGTCAGACTGGGCAAAGATACGCAGTATTTT. This codes for CASSVRLGKDTQYF.

CDR3 loop: CASRPPGDSTEAFF. CDR3 in DNA: TGTGCCAGCAGACCGCCCGGGGATTCCACTGAAGCTTTCTTT. The gene calls are TRBV6-1 and TRBJ1-1; D call uncertain. This CDR3 spans 14 amino acids. Trimming left V 6 bases short and J 4 bases short, with 15 bases between. CDR1 and CDR2 from the germline V gene are MNHNS and SASEGT.

This clonotype came up a few times. The gene calls are TRBV6-1 and TRBJ2-7; D possibly corresponds to TRBD1 (6 bases). Trimming took 4 bases from V and 5 from J, leaving 18 bases between them. This CDR3 spans 15 amino acids. Per the germline V gene, CDR1 is MNHNS and CDR2 is SASEGT. CDR3 loop: CASSGTGPSVNEQYF. As DNA, the CDR3 is TGTGCCAGCAGTGGTACAGGGCCCTCCGTGAACGAGCAGTACTTC.

The table lists this clonotype with a few counts. The V call is TRBV5-1, the J call TRBJ2-3; D possibly uses TRBD1 or TRBD2 (7 bases each). There are 14 residues in the CDR3. The germline V and J ends were trimmed by 6 bases and 2 bases, with 13 bases remaining between them. Germline CDR1 is SGHRS and CDR2 is YFSETQ. DNA for the CDR3: TGCGCCAGCAACCCAGGGGGGGACACAGATACGCAGTATTTT. This codes for CASNPGGDTDTQYF.

This clonotype was counted at least ten times. This chain's CDR3 is CASTSFGVSVTDTQYF. CDR3 bases: TGCGCCAGCACCTCATTCGGGGTATCCGTCACAGATACGCAGTATTTT. The chain uses TRBV5-1 and TRBJ2-3; D possibly corresponds to TRBD2 (5 bases). CDR1 is SGHRS and CDR2 is YFSETQ in the germline V gene. The CDR3 spans 16 residues. The V gene lost 6 bases and the J gene lost 2 bases, with 19 bases spanning the gap.

This clonotype was seen ten or more times. CDR3 protein: CSARRFQLAGGPDTQYF. In nucleotides, the CDR3 is TGCAGTGCTAGACGGTTCCAACTAGCGGGGGGACCAGATACGCAGTATTTT. J is TRBJ2-3 and V is TRBV20-1; 12 nucleotides agree with TRBD2. Germline V gene lookup returns CDR1 DFQATT and CDR2 SNEGSKA (reference sequence). The CDR3 length is 17 residues. The J segment lost 4 bases and the V segment lost 2 bases, leaving 10 bases of the junction unmatched.

This chain joins TRBV7-2 and TRBJ2-3; D gene ambiguous. Trimming pared 4 bases from V and 4 bases from J, leaving 12 bases between. The CDR3 spans 14 residues. Germline V gene lookup returns CDR1 SGHTA and CDR2 FQGNSA. CDR3 nucleotides: TGTGCCAGCAGCTACAGAAGGAACCCAGATACGCAGTATTTT. It is translated as CASSYRRNPDTQYF.

Ten or more counts support this clonotype. V is TRBV5-1 and J is TRBJ2-7, with 7 bases matching TRBD1. The CDR3 sequence is 13 residues long. The germline gives CDR1 SGHRS, CDR2 YFSETQ. J lost 1 base, V lost 4 bases, and 2 bases had no gene match. CDR3 DNA sequence: TGCGCCAGCAGCACGGGACAGTCCTACGAGCAGTACTTC. Translated: CASSTGQSYEQYF.

The chain links TRBV15 to TRBJ1-1, with D tentatively TRBD1 (5 bases). V lost 2 bases, J lost 3 bases, and 16 bases lay in between. The CDR3 runs to 16 residues. The germline V gene has CDR1 LNHNV and CDR2 YYDKDF (reference sequence). CDR3 nucleotide sequence: TGTGCCACCAGCAGACCGCTTTGGGGGTCGGACACTGAAGCTTTCTTT. Amino acids: CATSRPLWGSDTEAFF.

The sample holds many counts of this clonotype. CDR3 amino acids: CASSGQGVNTEAFF. In DNA, the CDR3 is TGTGCCAGCAGCGGACAGGGGGTGAACACTGAAGCTTTCTTT. The rearrangement uses TRBV11-2 and TRBJ1-1; TRBD1 matches at 10 bases. The CDR3 spans 14 residues. The junction had 0 bases not matched to a gene; V was cut back by 5 bases and J by 0 bases. In germline, CDR1 is SGHAT, CDR2 FQNNGV.